The T cell receptor beta chain described here comes from a study of patients and donors after allogeneic stem cell transplantation (dated by TCRdb to the early 2020s). The CDR3 starts with the cysteine, ends with the phenylalanine, and has 14 residues. The DNA shown is the 42-base CDR3, in frame from base 1. Germline trimming: 7 bases from V, 3 bases from J; junction bases outside gene matches: 6. Of note for this clonotype: This clone's antigen is unknown. There are no base qualities to consult, and no much larger clone falls within one base.

Library preparation was by RT-PCR. Reads for this sample came from a NextSeq 550. TCRdb took the public reads, trimmed them with fastp at Q25, ran MiXCR for clone calling and kept in-frame beta chains. Rows are combined by CDR3 protein, so each entry shows the most common genes and DNA. Counted in this sample were approximately 220,000 distinct CDR3 sequences; 38% of them appeared once. Approximately 10% of the sample belongs to the ten largest clones. Specimen: blood, either unsorted or a sorted T cell fraction (not recorded which). The sequence joins TRBV12-3 or TRBV12-4 to TRBJ1-3; 7 middle bases align to TRBD1. This clonotype was sampled from a human donor who was either an allogeneic HSCT recipient or a stem cell or donor lymphocyte infusion donor (not recorded which). It is not recorded whose cells these are; they may come from a transplant donor. The CDR3 protein is CASTKTGIGNTIYF. The nucleotide sequence is TGTGCCAGCACCAAGACAGGGATTGGAAACACCATATATTTT.